The following is a T cell receptor beta chain sequence with its context. The antigen is undetermined. The sample comes from a study of beta chain features in type 1 diabetes. Whole-study findings and limits: TCRB CDR3 length was moderately but significantly reduced in all four CD4+ subsets of Type 1 diabetes patients.

V dropped 8 bases and J dropped 0; count of bases not matched to a gene: 1. The CDR3 totals 13 residues. CDR1 is MNHEY and CDR2 is SMNVEV in the germline V gene (reference sequence). Sorting based on CD45RO/CCR7/CD25/CD127/CD95/CD27 separated CD4+ naive, central memory, regulatory and stem cell-like memory cells. The authors reverse transcribed all of the isolated RNA, so sequencing captured expressed TCRB transcripts. Repertoires were generated with immunoSEQ multiplex PCR, while TCRdb's copy carries only in-frame clones and drops some. The table records about 280,000 clones, 15% of them present only once.

V usage is TRBV27 and J usage is TRBJ1-3; 7 positions agree with TRBD1. The specimen sequenced was naive CD4+ T cells from blood. The TCR comes from a man in his late teens or twenties with type 1 diabetes. The CDR3 loop is CASRDSSGNTIYF. CDR3 nucleotide sequence: TGTGCCAGCCGGGACAGCTCTGGAAACACCATATATTTT.